Below, 10 T cell receptor beta chains from the same sample are listed, as sequenced in a study of identical twins. TCRdb re-analysed the 5' RACE reads in MiXCR, keeping a single row per CDR3 protein. The table has 700,000 or so distinct CDR3 sequences, around 8.3% seen once. In addition, the sample was reused for a study of yellow fever vaccine responses in identical twins.

The sequenced sample consisted of PBMCs. The receptors here all came from a young woman in good health.

This clonotype was detected ten times or more. This chain uses TRBV12-3 or TRBV12-4 with TRBJ2-5; D is possibly TRBD2 (6 bases). V lost 3 bases and J lost 7, with 21 bases in between. This CDR3 region has 16 residues. The CDR3 loop reads CASSLETSRVGGTQYF. CDR3 DNA: TGTGCCAGCAGTTTGGAGACTAGTCGTGTGGGAGGGACCCAGTACTTC.

The gene calls are TRBV30 and TRBJ2-2; 10 bases align to TRBD1. The germline V gene encodes CDR1 GTSNPN and CDR2 SVGIG (reference sequence). The V segment lost 3 bases and the J segment 8 bases; nucleotides outside the gene matches: 9. The CDR3 is 15 amino acids. The CDR3: CAWRKGTGERGELFF. The CDR3 bases are TGTGCCTGGAGGAAAGGGACAGGGGAAAGGGGGGAGCTGTTTTTT.

The table lists this clonotype with many counts. The chain is built from TRBV4-2 and TRBJ2-7; D is uncertain. Per the germline V gene, CDR1 is LGHNA and CDR2 is YNFKEQ. CDR3 size: 14 residues. V lost 1 base, J lost 0 bases, and 7 bases lay in between. CDR3 nucleotide sequence: TGTGCCAGCAGCCAAGGAGGCAGCTCCTACGAGCAGTACTTC. Encoded protein: CASSQGGSSYEQYF.

The V call is TRBV7-9, the J call TRBJ2-7, with a tentative D call TRBD1 (6 bases). Germline V gives CDR1 SEHNR, CDR2 FQNEAQ (reference sequence). The V end lost 5 bases, the J end lost 2 bases, and 10 bases lay between the germline ends. This CDR3 is 13 amino acids long. The CDR3 nucleotides read TGTGCCAGCAGCAGGACAGCTCCCTACGAGCAGTACTTC. Amino acids: CASSRTAPYEQYF.

This chain joins TRBV7-9 and TRBJ1-6, with a weak D call TRBD1 (5 bases). V lost 1 base and J lost 7, with 11 bases in between. Germline loops: CDR1 SEHNR, CDR2 FQNEAQ (reference sequence). The CDR3 extends over 15 amino acids. The CDR3 reads CASSLGGGENSPLHF. In nucleotides, the CDR3 is TGTGCCAGCAGCTTAGGTGGGGGAGAGAATTCACCCCTCCACTTT.

The gene calls are TRBV5-8 and TRBJ2-3; weak D call: TRBD1 (6 bases). The CDR3 sequence is 15 residues long. V shed 3 bases and J shed 2 bases, with 13 bases lying between them. Per germline, CDR1 SGHTS and CDR2 YDEGEE. The DNA of the CDR3 is TGTGCCAGCAGCTCGCAGGGGTTCCCCACAGATACGCAGTATTTT. It translates to CASSSQGFPTDTQYF.

This clonotype was observed a few times. The gene calls are TRBV18 and TRBJ2-1; 12 bases are shared with TRBD1. Germline V gene sequence: CDR1 KGHSH, CDR2 LQKENI. The CDR3 contains 15 residues. Trimming took 8 bases from V and 8 from J; bases not matched to a gene: 10. Written as DNA, the CDR3 is TGTGCCAGCAGCGACCGGGACAGGGGGCAGGATGAGCAGTTCTTC. It specifies CASSDRDRGQDEQFF.

The genes are TRBV20-1 and TRBJ2-7; 10 bases align to TRBD2. The V gene end was trimmed by 3 bases and the J gene end by 2 bases; junction bases not matched to a gene: 4. CDR1 DFQATT and CDR2 SNEGSKA come from the germline V gene (reference sequence). This CDR3 is 14 amino acids long. The CDR3 loop reads CSASSSGRPYEQYF. CDR3 nucleotides: TGCAGTGCTAGCAGTAGCGGGAGGCCCTACGAGCAGTACTTC.

V usage is TRBV27 and J usage is TRBJ2-7; 10 nucleotides align to TRBD2. The junction had 11 bases not matched to a gene; V was cut back by 4 bases and J by 5 bases. The CDR3 runs to 16 residues. Germline values: CDR1 MNHEY, CDR2 SMNVEV (reference sequence). The CDR3 protein is CASSSLAGGSLDEQYF. The CDR3 DNA is TGTGCCAGCAGTTCCTTAGCGGGAGGCTCGCTCGACGAGCAGTACTTC.

This clonotype was recorded many times. The chain has TRBV7-2 and TRBJ2-1; 7 nucleotides match TRBD2. The CDR3 runs 13 residues. The germline CDR1 and CDR2 sequences are SGHTA and FQGNSA. V trimming: 5 bases; J trimming: 11 bases; junction bases outside the gene matches: 9. The CDR3 DNA reads TGTGCCAGCAGCCCAACCGGGACTACTCAGCAGTTCTTC. As protein: CASSPTGTTQQFF.